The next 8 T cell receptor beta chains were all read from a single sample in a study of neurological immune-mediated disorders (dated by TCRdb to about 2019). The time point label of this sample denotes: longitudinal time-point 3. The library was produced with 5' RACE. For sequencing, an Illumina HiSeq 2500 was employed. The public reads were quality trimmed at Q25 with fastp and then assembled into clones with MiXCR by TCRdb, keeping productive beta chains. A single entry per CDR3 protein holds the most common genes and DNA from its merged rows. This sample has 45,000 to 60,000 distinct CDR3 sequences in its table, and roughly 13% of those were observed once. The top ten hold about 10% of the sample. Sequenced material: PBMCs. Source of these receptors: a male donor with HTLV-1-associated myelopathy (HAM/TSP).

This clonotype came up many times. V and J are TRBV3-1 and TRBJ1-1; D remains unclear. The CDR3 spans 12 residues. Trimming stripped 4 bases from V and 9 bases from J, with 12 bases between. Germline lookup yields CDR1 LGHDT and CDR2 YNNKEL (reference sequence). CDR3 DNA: TGTGCCAGCAGCCTCGAGGACGGAAAAGCTTTCTTT. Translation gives CASSLEDGKAFF.

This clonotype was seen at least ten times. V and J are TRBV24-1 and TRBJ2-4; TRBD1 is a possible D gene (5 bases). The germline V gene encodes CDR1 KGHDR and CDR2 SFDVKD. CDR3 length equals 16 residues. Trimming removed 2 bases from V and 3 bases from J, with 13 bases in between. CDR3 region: CATSDSQAVDKNIQYF. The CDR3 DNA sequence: TGTGCCACCAGTGATTCACAGGCTGTGGACAAAAACATTCAGTACTTC.

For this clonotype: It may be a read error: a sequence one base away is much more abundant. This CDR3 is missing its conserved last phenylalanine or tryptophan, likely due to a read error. The CDR3 DNA sequence: TGTGCCAGCAGCCCCTCGGGGGGGCAGAGCGGGGAGCTGTTTTTA. Translation: CASSPSGGQSGELFL. The chain couples TRBV9 to TRBJ2-2; 8 bases are a match to TRBD2. In germline, CDR1 is SGDLS, CDR2 YYNGEE. CDR3 length: 15 residues. J gave up 7 bases and V 4 bases, and 9 bases lay outside the gene matches.

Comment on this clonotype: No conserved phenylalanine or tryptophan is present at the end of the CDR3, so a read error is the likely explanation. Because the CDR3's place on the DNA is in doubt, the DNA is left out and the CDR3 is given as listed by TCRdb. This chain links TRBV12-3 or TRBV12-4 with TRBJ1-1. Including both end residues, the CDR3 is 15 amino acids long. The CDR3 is CASRPTGSRNREAVL.

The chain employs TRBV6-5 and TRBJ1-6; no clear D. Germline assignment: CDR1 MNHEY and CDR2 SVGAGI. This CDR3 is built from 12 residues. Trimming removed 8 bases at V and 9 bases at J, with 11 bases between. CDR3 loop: CASLRQASPLHF. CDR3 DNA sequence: TGTGCCAGCCTTCGTCAGGCTTCACCCCTCCACTTT.

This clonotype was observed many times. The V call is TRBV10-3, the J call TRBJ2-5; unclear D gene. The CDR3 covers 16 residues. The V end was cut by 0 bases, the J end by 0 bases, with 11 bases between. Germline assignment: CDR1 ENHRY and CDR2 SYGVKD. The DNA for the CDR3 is TGTGCCATCAGTGAGTCCCCTCAGACGTACCAAGAGACCCAGTACTTC. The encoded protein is CAISESPQTYQETQYF.

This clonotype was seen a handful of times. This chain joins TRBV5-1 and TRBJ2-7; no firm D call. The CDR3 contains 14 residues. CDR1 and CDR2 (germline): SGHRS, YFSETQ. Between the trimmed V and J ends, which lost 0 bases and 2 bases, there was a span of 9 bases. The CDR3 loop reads CASSLEAGPYEQYF. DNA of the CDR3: TGCGCCAGCAGCTTGGAGGCAGGACCCTACGAGCAGTACTTC.

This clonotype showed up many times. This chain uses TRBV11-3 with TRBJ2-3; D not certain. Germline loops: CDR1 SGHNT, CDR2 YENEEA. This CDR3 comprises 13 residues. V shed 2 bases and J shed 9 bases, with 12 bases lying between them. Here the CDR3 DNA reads TGTGCCAGCAGCTTAAACGGTTGGCGGACGCAGTATTTT. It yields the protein CASSLNGWRTQYF.